The rows below give T cell receptor beta chains drawn from one sample of a study of cytomegalovirus exposure and HLA in healthy donors. Libraries were prepared by immunoSEQ multiplex PCR; TCRdb keeps only in-frame clonotypes and omits some of them. The sample carries some 90,000 clones, around 84% recorded once. The sample comprised PBMCs. Receptor source: a woman in her 40s in good health and CMV-seronegative. Both conserved end residues are trimmed from each CDR3. The order of the fields is D gene, J gene, clone size, V gene, CDR3 protein. The D gene is left open where the match is weak. Clone sizes are given selectively: once, few, many, or a class where the clone is expanded.

- | TRBJ1-1 | once | TRBV6-5 | ASRHTGTEAF
TRBD2 | TRBJ2-5 | few | TRBV19 | ASSILAGGQETQY
- | TRBJ2-1 | - | TRBV19 | ASKRREDEQF
TRBD1 | TRBJ1-6 | - | TRBV5-1 | ASSLTTGDSNSPLH
TRBD2 | TRBJ2-7 | - | TRBV6-5 | ASSTRSGIPYEQY
- | TRBJ1-5 | few | TRBV7-2 | ASTVRSGNQPQH
TRBD2 | TRBJ2-4 | - | TRBV28 | ASSAGLAGVAKNIQY
- | TRBJ1-2 | - | TRBV11-2 | ASSLESCGYT
- | TRBJ1-3 | once | TRBV11-2 | ASSSAGRSGNTIY
TRBD1 | TRBJ1-5 | few | TRBV27 | ASSAGTGGNQPQH